The present TCR beta chain was sequenced within a study of blood T cell repertoires in COVID-19. TCRdb's copy holds only in-frame clones and misses some; the assay was immunoSEQ multiplex PCR. The profile covers 250,000 to 350,000 clones, with 88% appearing a single time and approximately 11% taken by the ten largest. The ends lost 1 base at V and 5 bases at J; junction bases unmatched: 5. Germline V lookup: CDR1 KGHSH, CDR2 LQKENI. The length of the CDR3 is 16 residues. This TCR derives from a woman aged 30 to 39 with COVID-19, enrolled during active disease. This chain joins TRBV18 and TRBJ1-6; 7 bases are a match to TRBD1. The sequenced material came from peripheral blood. The DNA for the CDR3 is TGTGCCAGCTCACCACAGGGGGCTAACGATAATTCACCCCTCCACTTT. Translated: CASSPQGANDNSPLHF.